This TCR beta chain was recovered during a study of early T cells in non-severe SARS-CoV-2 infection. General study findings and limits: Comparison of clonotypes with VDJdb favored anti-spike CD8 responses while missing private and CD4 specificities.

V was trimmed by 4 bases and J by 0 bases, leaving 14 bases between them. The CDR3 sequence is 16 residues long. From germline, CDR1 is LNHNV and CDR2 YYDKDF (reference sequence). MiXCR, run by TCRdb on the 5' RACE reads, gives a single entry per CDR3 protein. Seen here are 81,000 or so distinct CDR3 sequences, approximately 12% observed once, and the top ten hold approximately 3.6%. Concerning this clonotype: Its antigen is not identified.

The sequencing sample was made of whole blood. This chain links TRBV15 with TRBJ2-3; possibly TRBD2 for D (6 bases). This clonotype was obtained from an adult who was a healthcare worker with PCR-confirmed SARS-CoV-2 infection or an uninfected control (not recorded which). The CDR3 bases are TGTGCCACCAGCACCACTCAGCGGGCTAGCACAGATACGCAGTATTTT. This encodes CATSTTQRASTDTQYF. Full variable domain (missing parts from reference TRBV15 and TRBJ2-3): DAMVIQNPRYQVTQFGKPVTLSCSQTLNHNVMYWYQQKSSQAPKLLFHYYDKDFNNEADTPDNFQSRRPNTSFCFLDIRSPGLGDTAMYLCATSTTQRASTDTQYFGPGTRLTVL.